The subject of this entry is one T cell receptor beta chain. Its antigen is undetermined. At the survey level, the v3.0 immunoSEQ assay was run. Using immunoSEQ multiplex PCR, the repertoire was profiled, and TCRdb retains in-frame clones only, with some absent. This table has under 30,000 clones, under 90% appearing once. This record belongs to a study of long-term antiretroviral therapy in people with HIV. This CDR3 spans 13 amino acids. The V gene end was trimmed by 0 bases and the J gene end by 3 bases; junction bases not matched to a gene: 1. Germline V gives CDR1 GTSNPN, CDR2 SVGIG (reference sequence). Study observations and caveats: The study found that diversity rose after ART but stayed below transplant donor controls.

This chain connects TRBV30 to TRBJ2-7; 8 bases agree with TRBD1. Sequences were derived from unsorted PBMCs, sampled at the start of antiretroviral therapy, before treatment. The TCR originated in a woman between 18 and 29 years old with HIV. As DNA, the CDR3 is TGTGCCTGGAGTGTACAGGGGGGCTACGAGCAGTACTTC. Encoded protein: CAWSVQGGYEQYF.